The T cell receptor beta chain under discussion was sequenced for a study of blood T cell repertoires in COVID-19. Turning to the study itself: COVID-19 samples from acute and convalescent phases originated in the United States, Italy and Spain.

Study processing details: Amplification with reference gene primers provided the estimates of nucleated cell counts. Produced via immunoSEQ multiplex PCR; TCRdb's table is partial and in-frame only. That table furnishes V, J and clone size, whereas the DNA furnished D and trimming. The sample includes some 300,000 clones, approximately 90% of them seen just once. The CDR3 is 14 residues long. The trim removed 4 bases at V and 4 bases at J, leaving 9 bases unmatched. Germline lookup yields CDR1 SQVTM and CDR2 ANQGSEA. A Seattle source enrolled patients during active infection and followed them longitudinally.

The material sequenced was peripheral blood. This TCR was recovered from a woman aged 45 to 65 with COVID-19, enrolled during active disease. This rearrangement joins TRBV29-1 to TRBJ1-2; 7 nucleotides match TRBD1. The CDR3 region is CSVVVTGESYGYTF. CDR3 bases: TGCAGCGTTGTTGTAACAGGGGAAAGCTATGGCTACACCTTC.